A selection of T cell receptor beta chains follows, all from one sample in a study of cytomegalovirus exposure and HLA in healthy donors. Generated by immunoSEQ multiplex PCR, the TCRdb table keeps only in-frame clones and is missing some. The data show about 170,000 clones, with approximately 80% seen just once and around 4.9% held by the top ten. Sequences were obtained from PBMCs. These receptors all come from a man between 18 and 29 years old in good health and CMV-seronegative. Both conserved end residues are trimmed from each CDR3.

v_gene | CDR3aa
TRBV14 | ASSQDQLQY
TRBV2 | ASRQGFNEQY
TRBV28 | ASSFLGTGYDQPQH
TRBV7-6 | ASSPGHVLYEQY
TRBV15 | ASRTTFYNEQF
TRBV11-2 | ASGSRDEQF
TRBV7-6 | ASSPRGTGELF
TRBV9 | ASSVVNGATPEAF
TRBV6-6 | ASSYWQADTQY
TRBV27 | ASKSVQELRAPYEQY
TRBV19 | ASNVRGTDTQY
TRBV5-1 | ASSLQGPDTEAF
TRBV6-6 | ASSYGRVGWNTEAF
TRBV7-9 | ASSPKWGRSSGNQPQH
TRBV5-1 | ASSWGQGRELF
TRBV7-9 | ATGQGVGTDTQY
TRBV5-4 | ASSLRGTETQY
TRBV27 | ASSLLLAGGVDEQF
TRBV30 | AWSVSGVRLF
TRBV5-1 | ASSSQGAGGYT
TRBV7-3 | ASSPGDTGELF
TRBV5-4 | ASSLGDRGNEKLF